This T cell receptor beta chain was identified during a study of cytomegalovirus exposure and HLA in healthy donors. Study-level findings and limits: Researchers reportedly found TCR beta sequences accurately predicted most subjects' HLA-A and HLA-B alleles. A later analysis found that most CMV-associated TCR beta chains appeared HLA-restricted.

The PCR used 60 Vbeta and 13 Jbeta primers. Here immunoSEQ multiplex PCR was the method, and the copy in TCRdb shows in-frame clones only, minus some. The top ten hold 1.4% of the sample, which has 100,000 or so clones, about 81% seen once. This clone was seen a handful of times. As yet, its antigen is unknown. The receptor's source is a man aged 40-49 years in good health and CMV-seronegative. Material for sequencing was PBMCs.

CDR3: CAITGTWAEAFF. CDR3 bases: TGTGCCATCACAGGGACGTGGGCTGAAGCTTTCTTT. The chain uses TRBV6-9 and TRBJ1-1, with a weak D call TRBD1 (6 bases). Germline values: CDR1 MNHGY, CDR2 SVAAGI. The CDR3 has 12 residues. V lost 10 bases and J 6 bases, leaving 15 bases between the germline ends.